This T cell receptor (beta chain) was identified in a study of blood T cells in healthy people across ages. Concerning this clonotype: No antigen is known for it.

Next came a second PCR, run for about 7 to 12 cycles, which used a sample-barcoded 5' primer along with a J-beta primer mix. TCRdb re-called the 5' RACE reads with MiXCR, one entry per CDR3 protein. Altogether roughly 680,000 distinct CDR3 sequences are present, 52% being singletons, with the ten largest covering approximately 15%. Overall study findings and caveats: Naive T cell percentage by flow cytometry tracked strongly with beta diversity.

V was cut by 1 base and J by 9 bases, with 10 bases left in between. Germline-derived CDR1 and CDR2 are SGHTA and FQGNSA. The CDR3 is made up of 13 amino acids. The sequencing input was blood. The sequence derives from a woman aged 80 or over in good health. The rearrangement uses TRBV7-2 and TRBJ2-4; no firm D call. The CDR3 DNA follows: TGTGCCAGCAGCTTAGACACTAATGGCATTCAGTACTTC. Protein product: CASSLDTNGIQYF.